This is a list of T cell receptor beta chains from one sample in a study of blood T cell repertoires in COVID-19. Libraries were prepared by immunoSEQ multiplex PCR; TCRdb keeps only in-frame clonotypes and omits some of them. This sample has 250,000 or so clones; 65% to 85% occur once, and the top ten carry 1.5% to 1.9%. Sequenced sample: peripheral blood. All receptors derive from a middle-aged woman who had recovered from COVID-19. Both conserved end residues are part of each CDR3. Each record gives: D gene, clone size, J gene, V gene, CDR3 protein, CDR3 DNA. D genes are given only for firm matches. Some rows have no size entry. The others give once, few or many, or a class for an expanded clone.

D: -; size: -; J: TRBJ2-7; V: TRBV12-3/TRBV12-4; CDR3: CASSPPDFYEQYF; DNA: TGTGCCAGCAGCCCCCCGGACTTCTACGAGCAGTACTTC
D: -; size: -; J: TRBJ1-1; V: TRBV19; CDR3: CASSIGREMNTEAFF; DNA: TGTGCCAGTAGTATAGGACGGGAAATGAACACTGAAGCTTTCTTT
D: TRBD1; size: -; J: TRBJ1-5; V: TRBV28; CDR3: CASRTQGAGSQPQHF; DNA: TGTGCCAGCAGAACACAGGGGGCAGGTAGTCAGCCCCAGCATTTT
D: TRBD1; size: -; J: TRBJ2-1; V: TRBV5-1; CDR3: CASSPTGQGMGEQFF; DNA: TGCGCCAGCAGCCCCACGGGACAGGGGATGGGTGAGCAGTTCTTC
D: -; size: -; J: TRBJ2-5; V: TRBV18; CDR3: CASSPEETQYF; DNA: TGTGCCAGCTCACCAGAGGAGACCCAGTACTTC
D: -; size: -; J: TRBJ2-1; V: TRBV5-1; CDR3: CASSLGGQLYNEQFF; DNA: TGCGCCAGCAGCTTGGGGGGGCAGCTCTACAATGAGCAGTTCTTC
D: -; size: -; J: TRBJ1-3; V: TRBV6-6; CDR3: CASSFLQTGSGNTIYF; DNA: TGTGCCAGCAGTTTCCTCCAGACAGGCTCTGGAAACACCATATATTTT
D: TRBD2; size: -; J: TRBJ2-7; V: TRBV7-9; CDR3: CASSSPTGGAKSYEQYF; DNA: TGTGCCAGCAGCTCCCCCACGGGGGGGGCGAAATCCTACGAGCAGTACTTC
D: TRBD1; size: -; J: TRBJ2-5; V: TRBV19; CDR3: CASSISGGETQYF; DNA: TGTGCCAGTAGTATCTCAGGGGGCGAGACCCAGTACTTC
D: TRBD1; size: -; J: TRBJ1-1; V: TRBV3-1/TRBV3-2; CDR3: CASSQGTGFTEAFF; DNA: TGTGCCAGCAGCCAAGGGACAGGGTTCACTGAAGCTTTCTTT
D: -; size: -; J: TRBJ1-4; V: TRBV18; CDR3: CASSPEEGEKLFF; DNA: TGTGCCAGCTCACCAGAGGAGGGTGAAAAACTGTTTTTT
D: TRBD1; size: -; J: TRBJ1-4; V: TRBV19; CDR3: CASSIGTGINEKLFF; DNA: TGTGCCAGTAGTATAGGGACAGGGATAAATGAAAAACTGTTTTTT
D: TRBD1; size: -; J: TRBJ2-6; V: TRBV19; CDR3: CASSKDRAGANVLTF; DNA: TGTGCCAGTAGTAAGGACAGGGCTGGGGCCAACGTCCTGACTTTC
D: TRBD1; size: -; J: TRBJ1-2; V: TRBV5-1; CDR3: CASSVGTGGADDGYTF; DNA: TGCGCCAGCAGCGTTGGGACAGGGGGCGCGGACGATGGCTACACCTTC
D: -; size: -; J: TRBJ2-1; V: TRBV30; CDR3: CAWGGVGYEQFF; DNA: TGTGCCTGGGGCGGCGTCGGGTATGAGCAGTTCTTC
D: -; size: -; J: TRBJ1-2; V: TRBV7-9; CDR3: CASSLAADNYGYTF; DNA: TGTGCCAGCAGCTTGGCGGCGGATAACTATGGCTACACCTTC
D: TRBD1; size: -; J: TRBJ1-6; V: TRBV6-6; CDR3: CASSQGQGRTPLHF; DNA: TGTGCCAGCAGTCAAGGACAGGGTAGAACACCCCTCCACTTT
D: TRBD1; size: -; J: TRBJ1-4; V: TRBV28; CDR3: CASSLGTGYGIEKLFF; DNA: TGTGCCAGCAGTTTAGGGACAGGGTACGGGATTGAAAAACTGTTTTTT
D: -; size: -; J: TRBJ1-1; V: TRBV28; CDR3: CASSPWSEGNTEAFF; DNA: TGTGCCAGCAGTCCTTGGTCAGAGGGGAACACTGAAGCTTTCTTT
D: -; size: -; J: TRBJ2-5; V: TRBV5-1; CDR3: CASSLGPGETQYF; DNA: TGCGCCAGCAGCTTGGGGCCGGGGGAGACCCAGTACTTC
D: TRBD2; size: -; J: TRBJ2-3; V: TRBV6-5; CDR3: CASVASGGPDTQYF; DNA: TGTGCCAGCGTCGCTAGCGGGGGGCCAGATACGCAGTATTTT
D: -; size: few; J: TRBJ1-6; V: TRBV4-1; CDR3: CASSQVGGLPNSPLHF; DNA: TGCGCCAGCAGCCAGGTGGGAGGGCTGCCTAATTCACCCCTCCACTTT
D: -; size: -; J: TRBJ2-2; V: TRBV12-3/TRBV12-4; CDR3: CASSSRGIGELFF; DNA: TGTGCCAGCAGTTCGAGGGGGATCGGGGAGCTGTTTTTT
D: -; size: once; J: TRBJ2-5; V: TRBV7-6; CDR3: CASSPGSTRGETQYF; DNA: TGTGCCAGCAGCCCGGGGTCCACGCGGGGAGAGACCCAGTACTTC
D: -; size: few; J: TRBJ2-3; V: TRBV6-5; CDR3: CASSYRGRTTDTQYF; DNA: TGTGCCAGCAGTTACCGGGGAAGGACTACAGATACGCAGTATTTT
D: TRBD1; size: -; J: TRBJ1-1; V: TRBV18; CDR3: CASSQKTGPNTEAFF; DNA: TGTGCCAGCTCACAAAAGACAGGGCCGAACACTGAAGCTTTCTTT
D: TRBD2; size: -; J: TRBJ2-1; V: TRBV18; CDR3: CASSPGAGGYNEQFF; DNA: TGTGCCAGCTCACCCGGGGCGGGGGGATACAATGAGCAGTTCTTC
D: TRBD1; size: -; J: TRBJ1-1; V: TRBV2; CDR3: CASSEGDSETEAFF; DNA: TGTGCCAGCAGTGAAGGGGACAGTGAGACTGAAGCTTTCTTT
D: -; size: few; J: TRBJ1-5; V: TRBV29-1; CDR3: CSVGGDSQPQHF; DNA: TGCAGCGTTGGGGGGGATAGTCAGCCCCAGCATTTT